Sequencing of this T cell receptor beta chain was carried out in a study of cytotoxic CD8 clonotypes in ibrutinib-treated CLL. Study-wide results and limits: Private clonotypes, not public ones, expanded at ibrutinib response.

The V end lost 2 bases, the J end lost 4 bases, and 9 bases lay between the germline ends. Germline CDR1 SGDLS, CDR2 YYNGEE. This CDR3 comprises 13 residues. This clone showed up just once. Its antigen remains unknown. The repertoire was sequenced with immunoSEQ multiplex PCR; TCRdb's copy has only in-frame clones and lacks some. This sample has roughly 45,000 clones, with about 65% found just once. This chain uses TRBV9 with TRBJ1-1; D not certain. The sequence derives from a human donor with chronic lymphocytic leukemia. Material: PBMCs, obtained after 24 months of ibrutinib treatment. In nucleotides, the CDR3 is TGTGCCAGCAGCGTCCGGCATGGCACTGAAGCTTTCTTT. Amino acid sequence: CASSVRHGTEAFF.